This T cell receptor beta chain was documented in a study of T cells expressing NK-cell markers. With UMIs, 5'RACE template switching was used to make TCR beta cDNA. One entry per CDR3 protein, without DNA, is what TCRdb gives after re-calling the 5' RACE reads. The specimen's table records 350,000 to 450,000 distinct CDR3 sequences. As to this clonotype: Its antigen is unidentified.

Points from the study as a whole: Roughly six donors showed dominant NKG2C+ clonotypes comprising roughly 1.0-7.0% of their CD8+ T cells.

Looked up from germline, CDR1 is MDHEN and CDR2 is SYDVKM. There are 14 residues in the CDR3. V and J are TRBV28 and TRBJ2-7; with no DNA, the TCRdb D assignment of TRBD2 cannot be verified. This TCR came from a man between 18 and 69 years old in good health. The sequencing sample was made of blood T cells: a sorted CD56 or NKG2C T cell subset, CD4+ or CD8+ T cells, or bulk PBMC T cells (not recorded which). CDR3 sequence: CASSSGSSSGEQYF.